These 31 T cell receptor beta chains were all obtained from the same sample, sequenced in a study of T cell responses to AZD1222 COVID-19 vaccine. Produced via immunoSEQ multiplex PCR; TCRdb's table is partial and in-frame only. The sample yields hundreds of thousands of clones, about 92% seen once. Specimen: peripheral blood, collected on day 0 of MenACWY control vaccination. Receptors were obtained from an adult in good health.

This clone was seen just once. Different DNA sequences within this sample yield the same CDR3. The rearrangement links TRBV30 to TRBJ1-6; no clear D gene. Trimming stripped 5 bases from V and 0 bases from J, with 5 bases between. The length of the CDR3 is 13 residues. CDR1 is GTSNPN, CDR2 SVGIG, per germline (reference sequence). CDR3 residues: CAWGYSYNSPLHF. CDR3 DNA sequence: TGTGCCTGGGGTTACTCCTATAATTCACCCCTCCACTTT.

CDR3 loop: CASSQGLGSKSEAFF. CDR3 coding DNA: TGCGCCAGCAGCCAAGGTCTAGGGTCTAAATCTGAAGCTTTCTTT. J is TRBJ1-1 and V is TRBV4-1, with D hard to call. CDR1 is MGHRA, CDR2 YSYEKL, per germline. CDR3 length: 15 residues. V gave up 1 base and J gave up 6 bases, with 15 bases separating them.

This clone has a single count. In nucleotides, the CDR3 is TGTGCCAGCAGCTTAGTGGAGACACAGAACACTGAAGCTTTCTTT. Protein product: CASSLVETQNTEAFF. This sequence joins TRBV7-9 and TRBJ1-1; D gene unclear. In germline, CDR1 is SEHNR, CDR2 FQNEAQ (reference sequence). This CDR3 has 15 amino acids. Trimming shortened V by 1 base and J by 1 base, and 10 bases separated the two germline ends.

The CDR3 reads CASSLLWGAQETQYF. The CDR3 DNA reads as TGTGCCAGCAGCTTATTATGGGGGGCCCAAGAGACCCAGTACTTC. The genes are TRBV7-2 and TRBJ2-5; D could derive from TRBD1 or TRBD2 (6 bases each). Per the germline V gene, CDR1 is SGHTA and CDR2 is FQGNSA. CDR3 length: 15 amino acids. The ends were cut back, 2 bases at V and 1 base at J, with 11 bases in the middle.

The chain joins TRBV5-1 to TRBJ1-2; no clear D gene. Germline V gives CDR1 SGHRS, CDR2 YFSETQ. This CDR3 is 13 amino acids long. Trimming took off 4 bases at V and 3 bases at J, with 10 bases between the two ends. This CDR3 is CASSGTGDYGYTF. CDR3 DNA: TGCGCCAGCAGCGGTACCGGGGACTATGGCTACACCTTC.

The chain combines TRBV6-5 with TRBJ2-5; 7 nucleotides agree with TRBD1. CDR3 length equals 13 residues. J lost 8 bases, V lost 7 bases, and 10 bases had no gene match. Germline-derived CDR1 and CDR2 are MNHEY and SVGAGI. CDR3 region: CASTKGQARTQYF. The CDR3 coding sequence is TGTGCCAGCACTAAAGGACAGGCCCGAACCCAGTACTTC.

This chain connects TRBV6-5 to TRBJ1-3, with D possibly matching TRBD1 (5 bases). The CDR3 sequence is 15 residues long. The germline gives CDR1 MNHEY, CDR2 SVGAGI. Trimming took 5 bases from V and 8 from J, leaving 19 bases between them. The CDR3 loop is CASSPWESGGDTIYF. For the CDR3, the DNA is TGTGCCAGCAGTCCATGGGAATCCGGGGGAGACACCATATATTTT.

This chain connects TRBV2 to TRBJ2-1; possibly TRBD1 for D (6 bases). The V gene lost 4 bases and the J gene lost 7 bases, with 11 bases spanning the gap. Germline V gene data show CDR1 as SNHLY and CDR2 as FYNNEI. The CDR3 is 13 residues long. The CDR3 here is CASSADSFNEQFF. The CDR3 region has the DNA TGTGCCAGCAGTGCGGACAGCTTTAATGAGCAGTTCTTC.

The chain recombines TRBV27 with TRBJ2-2, with no clear D. CDR3 length: 12 residues. Trimming shortened V by 7 bases and J by 2 bases, and 5 bases separated the two germline ends. Germline values: CDR1 MNHEY, CDR2 SMNVEV (reference sequence). The CDR3 coding sequence is TGTGCCAGCACGAGAAACACCGGGGAGCTGTTTTTT. This codes for CASTRNTGELFF.

This clone was seen just once. CDR3 DNA sequence: TGTGCCACCAGCAGCGACAGGAATAGAAACACTGAAGCTTTCTTT. This translates into CATSSDRNRNTEAFF. The chain employs TRBV15 and TRBJ1-1; possible D gene TRBD1, 6 bases. V was trimmed by 3 bases and J by 2 bases, leaving 13 bases between them. The CDR3 extends over 15 amino acids. Germline CDR1 reads LNHNV; CDR2 reads YYDKDF (reference sequence). The whole variable domain, filled in from reference TRBV15 and TRBJ1-1, reads DAMVIQNPRYQVTQFGKPVTLSCSQTLNHNVMYWYQQKSSQAPKLLFHYYDKDFNNEADTPDNFQSRRPNTSFCFLDIRSPGLGDTAMYLCATSSDRNRNTEAFFGQGTRLTVV.

V gene TRBV7-3 combines with J gene TRBJ2-1; no definite D call. CDR3 length: 14 amino acids. Trimming cost V 2 bases and J 8 bases, with 13 bases left between them. Germline-derived CDR1 and CDR2 are SGHTA and FQGTGA. CDR3 amino acids: CASSLGGPRDEQFF. In DNA, the CDR3 is TGTGCCAGCAGCTTAGGTGGCCCCCGGGATGAGCAGTTCTTC. Looking up the rest from reference TRBV7-3 and TRBJ2-1 gives the full variable domain: GAGVSQTPSNKVTEKGKYVELRCDPISGHTALYWYRQSLGQGPEFLIYFQGTGAADDSGLPNDRFFAVRPEGSVSTLKIQRTERGDSAVYLCASSLGGPRDEQFFGPGTRLTVL.

V usage is TRBV30 and J usage is TRBJ1-5; 7 nucleotides agree with TRBD1. V lost 5 bases to trimming and J lost 0 bases; unmatched junction nucleotides: 1. This CDR3 comprises 13 residues. Germline CDR1 and CDR2: GTSNPN and SVGIG (reference sequence). The CDR3 loop is CAWGQDSNQPQHF. The CDR3 DNA reads TGTGCCTGGGGACAGGATAGCAATCAGCCCCAGCATTTT.

The chain has TRBV7-2 and TRBJ1-3, with D unresolved. CDR1 SGHTA and CDR2 FQGNSA come from the germline V gene. Trimming took 2 bases from V and 0 from J, leaving 11 bases between them. This CDR3 comprises 16 residues. The CDR3 region has the DNA TGTGCCAGCAGCTTATTGGCAGGTGCCTCTGGAAACACCATATATTTT. Its translation: CASSLLAGASGNTIYF.

The chain joins TRBV19 to TRBJ1-5; no clear D. This CDR3 spans 12 amino acids. Per germline, CDR1 LNHDA and CDR2 SQIVND (reference sequence). Trimming took 6 bases from V and 9 from J, leaving 12 bases between them. The CDR3 region has the DNA TGTGCCAGTAGCCCACGAAACTGGCCCCAGCATTTT. Residues: CASSPRNWPQHF. Using reference TRBV19 and TRBJ1-5 for the parts outside the CDR3, the full variable domain is DGGITQSPKYLFRKEGQNVTLSCEQNLNHDAMYWYRQDPGQGLRLIYYSQIVNDFQKGDIAEGYSVSREKKESFPLTVTSAQKNPTAFYLCASSPRNWPQHFGDGTRLSIL.

This clone appeared a few times. The rearrangement joins TRBV2 to TRBJ1-3; D possibly corresponds to TRBD1 (5 bases). The CDR3 is 14 amino acids. Trimming pared 4 bases from V and 1 base from J, leaving 8 bases between. CDR1 is SNHLY, CDR2 FYNNEI, per germline. CDR3 sequence reads: CASSVGASGNTIYF. CDR3 sequence (DNA): TGTGCCAGCAGTGTCGGGGCGTCTGGAAACACCATATATTTT.

The chain combines TRBV19 with TRBJ1-6; 8 positions match TRBD1. After removal of 5 bases from V and 10 bases from J, the junction contained 10 bases not matched to a gene. The CDR3 consists of 15 residues. Germline values: CDR1 LNHDA, CDR2 SQIVND (reference sequence). The CDR3 protein is CASSSAGTGNSPLHF. The CDR3 DNA reads as TGTGCCAGTAGTTCGGCCGGGACAGGTAACTCACCCCTCCACTTT.

The V call is TRBV6-5, the J call TRBJ2-2; TRBD1 aligns across 8 bases. Germline V CDR1 and CDR2: MNHEY, SVGAGI. V lost 6 bases, J lost 1 base, and 4 bases stayed unmatched. The CDR3 is 15 amino acids. The CDR3 region has the DNA TGTGCCAGCAGCCGGGACAGGCTGAACACCGGGGAGCTGTTTTTT. As protein: CASSRDRLNTGELFF.

Here the CDR3 reads CASSPRRADLVGYTF. The CDR3 coding sequence is TGTGCCAGCTCACCAAGAAGGGCAGATTTAGTAGGCTACACCTTC. The V gene is TRBV18, the J gene TRBJ1-2, with D unclear. V was pared by 2 bases and J by 8 bases, with 18 bases between. Looked up from germline, CDR1 is KGHSH and CDR2 is LQKENI. The CDR3 is 15 residues long.

V is TRBV19 and J is TRBJ2-7; 9 nucleotides line up with TRBD1. The germline V gene has CDR1 LNHDA and CDR2 SQIVND (reference sequence). J was trimmed by 3 bases and V by 10 bases; bases with no gene match: 10. This CDR3 is built from 14 residues. CDR3 region: CATSPGQGYYEQYF. Here the CDR3 DNA reads TGTGCCACCTCACCGGGACAGGGTTACTACGAGCAGTACTTC.

The CDR3 DNA follows: TGTGCCAGCAGTTCCAGCACCGGGGAGCTGTTTTTT. Translated: CASSSSTGELFF. The gene calls are TRBV12-3 or TRBV12-4 and TRBJ2-2; no clear D. Trimming took off 4 bases at V and 4 bases at J, with 4 bases between the two ends. The CDR3 spans 12 residues.

The rearrangement joins TRBV11-2 to TRBJ2-7; 9 bases map to TRBD2. V gave up 3 bases and J gave up 1 base; unmatched junction bases: 13. The CDR3 spans 18 residues. CDR1 is SGHAT and CDR2 is FQNNGV in the germline V gene. The CDR3: CASSLSRPLAGSSYEQYF. In DNA form, the CDR3 reads TGTGCCAGCAGCTTGAGTAGGCCGCTAGCGGGGTCGTCCTACGAGCAGTACTTC.

This chain connects TRBV7-9 to TRBJ2-3, with a tentative D call TRBD1 (5 bases). Germline V gene lookup returns CDR1 SEHNR and CDR2 FQNEAQ (reference sequence). Between the trimmed V and J ends, which lost 4 bases and 0 bases, there was a span of 14 bases. The CDR3 runs 16 residues. The CDR3 region is CASSCTGDDSTDTQYF. The CDR3 nucleotides are TGTGCCAGCAGCTGCACAGGTGATGACAGCACAGATACGCAGTATTTT.

The chain is built from TRBV7-2 and TRBJ2-5, with a tentative D call TRBD1 (6 bases). The ends were cut back, 0 bases at V and 1 base at J, with 15 bases in the middle. This CDR3 is 17 amino acids long. The germline V gene encodes CDR1 SGHTA and CDR2 FQGNSA. The DNA for the CDR3 is TGTGCCAGCAGCTTAGCAATCTCTGGGGGCCCCCAAGAGACCCAGTACTTC. It specifies CASSLAISGGPQETQYF.

This chain uses TRBV7-9 with TRBJ1-4; D not resolved. Germline V gene sequence: CDR1 SEHNR, CDR2 FQNEAQ (reference sequence). The CDR3 totals 13 residues. V lost 1 base, J lost 7 bases, and 7 bases lay in between. Here the CDR3 reads CASSLGQREKLFF. CDR3 coding DNA: TGTGCCAGCAGCTTAGGCCAGCGTGAAAAACTGTTTTTT.

The chain joins TRBV2 to TRBJ1-4; no reliable D call. The germline gives CDR1 SNHLY, CDR2 FYNNEI. Trimming removed 4 bases from V and 16 bases from J, with 10 bases in between. This CDR3 comprises 10 residues. DNA for the CDR3: TGTGCCAGCAGTGGGGAGGTTGCGTTTTTT. Translated, it gives CASSGEVAFF.

The rearrangement joins TRBV13 to TRBJ1-5; D possibly corresponds to TRBD1 (6 bases). Germline CDR1 and CDR2: PRHDT and FYEKMQ (reference sequence). This CDR3 is 13 amino acids long. The V end lost 4 bases, the J end lost 7 bases, and 11 bases lay between the germline ends. Here the CDR3 reads CASSSQGRQPQHF. The CDR3 bases are TGTGCCAGCAGCTCACAGGGTCGCCAGCCCCAGCATTTT.

The gene calls are TRBV6-5 and TRBJ2-7; TRBD1 aligns across 8 bases. Per germline, CDR1 MNHEY and CDR2 SVGAGI. The CDR3 spans 12 residues. The ends lost 5 bases at V and 9 bases at J; junction bases unmatched: 6. The CDR3 region has the DNA TGTGCCAGCAGTCGCGACAGGGGTGGGCAGTACTTC. Translating gives CASSRDRGGQYF.

The chain joins TRBV10-3 to TRBJ1-4; D gene unclear. The germline gives CDR1 ENHRY, CDR2 SYGVKD. This CDR3 has 12 amino acids. V was shortened by 7 bases and J by 7 bases, with 10 bases between the two germline ends. CDR3 sequence (DNA): TGTGCCATCAAGGGCATTGGTGAAAAACTGTTTTTT. This sequence encodes CAIKGIGEKLFF.

The V call is TRBV6-5, the J call TRBJ2-3; 10 nucleotides line up with TRBD2. CDR1 and CDR2 (germline): MNHEY, SVGAGI. Trimming took 4 bases from V and 2 from J; bases not matched to a gene: 6. This CDR3 spans 16 amino acids. CDR3 sequence reads: CASSSRGLAYTDTQYF. The CDR3 DNA is TGTGCCAGCAGTTCCCGGGGACTAGCGTACACAGATACGCAGTATTTT.

DNA of the CDR3: TGTGCCAGTCGGACAGGTTATAATTCACCCCTCCACTTT. Amino acids: CASRTGYNSPLHF. This chain links TRBV6-5 with TRBJ1-6; 7 bases align to TRBD1. CDR3 length: 13 residues. V shed 9 bases and J 4 bases; nucleotides not matched to a gene: 3. Looked up from germline, CDR1 is MNHEY and CDR2 is SVGAGI.

The chain joins TRBV19 to TRBJ1-2, with D tentatively TRBD1 (5 bases). CDR1 is LNHDA, CDR2 SQIVND, per germline (reference sequence). The germline V and J ends were trimmed by 10 bases and 2 bases, with 20 bases remaining between them. CDR3 length equals 15 residues. As DNA, the CDR3 is TGTGCCACCAAGATCAGGGCACGGGGGAACTATGGCTACACCTTC. Its translation: CATKIRARGNYGYTF. The full variable domain, completed using reference TRBV19 and TRBJ1-2, is DGGITQSPKYLFRKEGQNVTLSCEQNLNHDAMYWYRQDPGQGLRLIYYSQIVNDFQKGDIAEGYSVSREKKESFPLTVTSAQKNPTAFYLCATKIRARGNYGYTFGSGTRLTVV.